The 9 T cell receptor beta chains listed next were all sequenced from one sample in a study of blood T cells in healthy people across ages. Primers used in a second PCR of roughly 6 to 12 cycles were a sample-barcoded 5' primer and a J-beta primer mix. TCRdb re-called the 5' RACE reads with MiXCR, one entry per CDR3 protein. This table has 1,300,000 or so distinct CDR3 sequences, approximately 63% appearing once. What was sequenced was blood. These receptors came from a man between 18 and 29 years old in good health.

This clonotype showed up just once. V gene TRBV2 combines with J gene TRBJ1-6, with D unresolved. Germline V lookup: CDR1 SNHLY, CDR2 FYNNEI. Trimming shortened V by 3 bases and J by 7 bases, and 13 bases separated the two germline ends. The CDR3 totals 15 residues. The CDR3 loop reads CASSDLGLANSPLHF. The CDR3 DNA is TGTGCCAGCAGTGATCTAGGGCTAGCGAATTCACCCCTCCACTTT.

This clonotype was detected a few times. V gene TRBV15 combines with J gene TRBJ2-1, with TRBD2 identical over 8 bases. The CDR3 has 15 amino acids. Germline V gives CDR1 LNHNV, CDR2 YYDKDF (reference sequence). With V trimmed by 5 bases and J by 0 bases, 3 bases remained unmatched. In DNA, the CDR3 is TGTGCCACCAGCCCCAGCGGGAGCTCCTACAATGAGCAGTTCTTC. Protein sequence: CATSPSGSSYNEQFF.

The chain uses TRBV10-3 and TRBJ2-3; D might be TRBD2 (5 bases). CDR3 size: 11 residues. Trimming took off 10 bases at V and 11 bases at J, with 16 bases between the two ends. The germline gives CDR1 ENHRY, CDR2 SYGVKD. CDR3 protein: CATGVKGWQYF. The CDR3 bases are TGTGCCACCGGGGTAAAAGGGTGGCAGTATTTT.

V is TRBV6-5 and J is TRBJ2-7; 7 positions match TRBD1. The junction had 12 bases not matched to a gene; V was cut back by 6 bases and J by 10 bases. This CDR3 is 13 amino acids long. The V gene's germline CDR1 is MNHEY and CDR2 SVGAGI. The CDR3 DNA reads as TGTGCCAGCAGAAGGACAGGACCTGCCACCCAGTACTTC. Its translation is CASRRTGPATQYF.

This clonotype was counted only a few times. This chain connects TRBV6-6 to TRBJ2-3; D possibly matches TRBD1 or TRBD2 (7 bases each). Trimming stripped 8 bases from V and 6 bases from J, with 15 bases between. CDR3 size: 13 residues. CDR1 is MNHNY, CDR2 SVGAGI, per germline (reference sequence). CDR3 sequence: CASGWEGADTQYF. The CDR3 region has the DNA TGTGCCAGCGGTTGGGAGGGGGCCGATACGCAGTATTTT.

CDR3 region: CASSVGAGKEQPQHF. The DNA for the CDR3 is TGTGCCAGCAGCGTTGGGGCAGGGAAGGAGCAGCCCCAGCATTTT. The genes are TRBV7-2 and TRBJ1-5, with a tentative D call TRBD1 (5 bases). Germline CDR1 reads SGHTA; CDR2 reads FQGNSA. The CDR3 runs 15 residues. V lost 5 bases and J 7 bases, leaving 18 bases between the germline ends.

Only a few counts were recorded for this clonotype. CDR3 DNA: TGTGCCAGCAGTTTAGTGTTCGGTAGCTCCTATAATTCACCCCTCCACTTT. The encoded protein is CASSLVFGSSYNSPLHF. The chain carries TRBV12-3 or TRBV12-4 and TRBJ1-6; D not certain. The CDR3 is 17 residues long. V gave up 1 base and J gave up 0 bases, with 10 bases separating them.

The chain is built from TRBV4-1 and TRBJ2-6, with D perhaps being TRBD1 or TRBD2 (5 bases each). This CDR3 has 13 residues. Germline V gene data show CDR1 as MGHRA and CDR2 as YSYEKL. Trimming cost V 0 bases and J 12 bases, with 9 bases left between them. CDR3 DNA sequence: TGCGCCAGCAGCCAAGAGAGGGGACCCGTCCTGACTTTC. Amino acid sequence: CASSQERGPVLTF.

In nucleotides, the CDR3 is TGTGCCACGGGGCAGCAAGCCAACAATGAGCAGTTCTTC. Translation gives CATGQQANNEQFF. The chain uses TRBV2 and TRBJ2-1; D is possibly TRBD1 or TRBD2 (5 bases each). Germline lookup yields CDR1 SNHLY and CDR2 FYNNEI. The CDR3 loop spans 13 amino acids. Trimming took 10 bases from V and 5 from J, leaving 15 bases between them.